This section outlines one TCR beta chain sequence together with its context. The source of the sample is a study of shared clonotypes between healthy human individuals. Only CD45RO-negative cells positively selected for CCR7 counted as naive CD8 cells, so terminally differentiated effector memory CD45RA+ cells were excluded. This CDR3 has 16 amino acids. V lost 6 bases to trimming and J lost 2 bases, with 20 bases between them. The germline gives CDR1 MNHEY, CDR2 SMNVEV (reference sequence). Some 32,000 T cell genomes, or about 200 ng DNA, went into the sorted-subset replicate PCRs. Libraries were prepared by immunoSEQ multiplex PCR; TCRdb keeps only in-frame clonotypes and omits some of them. Among more than 2 million clones listed, about 95% were seen once.

The sequence derives from a man aged 18 to 29 in good health. The genes are TRBV27 and TRBJ2-7; D perhaps matches TRBD2 (6 bases). The specimen sequenced was naive CD8+ T cells sorted from blood. The DNA for the CDR3 is TGTGCCAGCAGCCCCCCCGGGGGAAAGGGGCCCTACGAGCAGTACTTC. This codes for CASSPPGGKGPYEQYF.